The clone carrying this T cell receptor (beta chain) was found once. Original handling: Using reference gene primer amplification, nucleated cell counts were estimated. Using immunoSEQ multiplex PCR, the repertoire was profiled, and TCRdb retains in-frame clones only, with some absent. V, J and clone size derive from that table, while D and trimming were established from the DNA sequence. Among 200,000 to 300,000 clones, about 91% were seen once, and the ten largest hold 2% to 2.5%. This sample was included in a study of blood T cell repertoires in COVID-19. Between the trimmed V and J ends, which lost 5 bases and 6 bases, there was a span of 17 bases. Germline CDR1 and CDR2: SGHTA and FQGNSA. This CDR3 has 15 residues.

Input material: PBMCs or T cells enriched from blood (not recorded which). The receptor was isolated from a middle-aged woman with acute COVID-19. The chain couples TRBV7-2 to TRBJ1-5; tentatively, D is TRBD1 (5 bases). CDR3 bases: TGTGCCAGCAGCCTCCGGGGGGGGAAAGTTCAGCCCCAGCATTTT. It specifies CASSLRGGKVQPQHF.